Following are 5 T cell receptor beta chains from one sample sequenced in a study of beta chain features in type 1 diabetes. Notes on the study in general: Moderate but significant shortening of TCRB CDR3s was recorded in all four CD4+ subsets from Type 1 diabetes patients.

These receptors have no known antigen. The investigators reverse transcribed all of the isolated RNA, so they sequenced expressed TCRB transcripts. The repertoire was sequenced with immunoSEQ multiplex PCR; TCRdb's copy has only in-frame clones and lacks some. Altogether about 640,000 clones are present, roughly 12% being singletons, with the ten largest covering more than 0.1%. The sequencing sample was made of naive CD4+ T cells from blood. These receptors were obtained from a man younger than 40 with type 1 diabetes.

The chain links TRBV9 to TRBJ2-2; the match to TRBD1 covers 9 bases. This CDR3 has 16 amino acids. The germline V gene encodes CDR1 SGDLS and CDR2 YYNGEE. After removal of 4 bases from V and 3 bases from J, the junction contained 7 bases not matched to a gene. The CDR3, as DNA: TGTGCCAGCAGCCCCAAGGGGACAGGGTACACCGGGGAGCTGTTTTTT. Its translation: CASSPKGTGYTGELFF.

The chain employs TRBV6-5 and TRBJ2-1, with 9 bases fitting TRBD1. The CDR3 has 15 residues. Germline V CDR1 and CDR2: MNHEY, SVGAGI. With V trimmed by 2 bases and J by 3 bases, 2 bases remained unmatched. The CDR3 bases are TGTGCCAGCAGTTACCAGGGACAGGGCTACAATGAGCAGTTCTTC. Translation gives CASSYQGQGYNEQFF.

The rearrangement links TRBV20-1 to TRBJ2-5; no definite D call. V was clipped by 1 base and J by 4 bases, with 4 bases between them. Looked up from germline, CDR1 is DFQATT and CDR2 is SNEGSKA (reference sequence). The CDR3 runs 11 residues. The DNA for the CDR3 is TGCAGTGCTAGAGGGTTAGAGACCCAGTACTTC. It translates to CSARGLETQYF.

This clone was observed a few times. The genes are TRBV6-6 and TRBJ2-3; TRBD1 aligns across 8 bases. The CDR3 consists of 13 residues. Germline V gene data show CDR1 as MNHNY and CDR2 as SVGAGI (reference sequence). The J segment lost 6 bases and the V segment lost 2 bases, leaving 1 base of the junction unmatched. In DNA, the CDR3 is TGTGCCAGCAGTTACCGGGACAGGGATACGCAGTATTTT. This codes for CASSYRDRDTQYF.

This clone was observed a few times. V and J are TRBV27 and TRBJ1-1, with D perhaps TRBD1 (6 bases). Germline CDR1 MNHEY, CDR2 SMNVEV (reference sequence). V lost 8 bases and J 4 bases, leaving 17 bases between the germline ends. The CDR3 covers 14 residues. CDR3 DNA: TGTGCCAGCCGTCGGGCGCCCAGGGGCACTGAAGCTTTCTTT. It specifies CASRRAPRGTEAFF.